The rows below give T cell receptor beta chains drawn from one sample of a study of cytomegalovirus exposure and HLA in healthy donors. The repertoire was sequenced with immunoSEQ multiplex PCR; TCRdb's copy has only in-frame clones and lacks some. This table has 130,000 or so clones, around 75% appearing once. The source material was PBMCs. These receptors were collected from a man aged 40-49 years in good health and CMV-seronegative. Each CDR3 is given with its conserved first and last residue. D genes are given only for firm matches.

D: .; J: TRBJ1-1; V: TRBV6-5; DNA: TGTGCCAGCAGTTCGTCCGGGGAGGGGGCTGAAGCTTTCTTT; CDR3: CASSSSGEGAEAFF
D: TRBD2; J: TRBJ2-3; V: TRBV7-2; DNA: TGTGCCAGCAGCTCCGGACAGCGGGGGGGCCGGGGAGATACGCAGTATTTT; CDR3: CASSSGQRGGRGDTQYF
D: .; J: TRBJ1-1; V: TRBV28; DNA: TGTGCCAGCAGTTTGCCGACGGTAGGGGTGAACACTGAAGCTTTCTTT; CDR3: CASSLPTVGVNTEAFF
D: TRBD1; J: TRBJ1-1; V: TRBV27; DNA: TGTGCCAGCAGTTTATATGGACAGGCAGCGAACACTGAAGCTTTCTTT; CDR3: CASSLYGQAANTEAFF
D: TRBD1; J: TRBJ2-3; V: TRBV6-5; DNA: TGTGCCAGCAGTCCACCGGGACAGGGTACAGATACGCAGTATTTT; CDR3: CASSPPGQGTDTQYF
D: .; J: TRBJ1-2; V: TRBV25-1; DNA: TGTGCCAGCAGTGAATTAGGCAAAGGAGCTAACTATGGCTACACCTTC; CDR3: CASSELGKGANYGYTF
D: TRBD1; J: TRBJ2-7; V: TRBV27; DNA: TGTGCCAGCAGTTTGCAGGGGGTAGGCTACGAGCAGTACTTC; CDR3: CASSLQGVGYEQYF
D: .; J: TRBJ2-5; V: TRBV6-5; DNA: TGTGCCAGCAGTCGGACTGTTCAAGAGACCCAGTACTTC; CDR3: CASSRTVQETQYF
D: .; J: TRBJ2-1; V: TRBV7-2; DNA: TGTGCCAGCAGCTTAGCAATAGGGGTCGAGCAGTTCTTC; CDR3: CASSLAIGVEQFF
D: .; J: TRBJ1-2; V: TRBV19; DNA: TGTGCCAGTAGCCGATCAGGAACGGGTGCGAGCGGCTATGGCTACACCTTC; CDR3: CASSRSGTGASGYGYTF
D: .; J: TRBJ1-2; V: TRBV6-5; DNA: TGTGCCAGCAGTTACTCTCGCGGGATCCGCGGCTACACCTTC; CDR3: CASSYSRGIRGYTF
D: TRBD2; J: TRBJ2-3; V: TRBV4-2; DNA: TGTGCCAGCAGCCCCCATCGGGGGGGCCGGCAAGATACGCAGTATTTT; CDR3: CASSPHRGGRQDTQYF
D: TRBD1; J: TRBJ2-2; V: TRBV28; DNA: TGTGCCAGCAGTCAGGGGGCCTGGGGGGATCCGAACACCGGGGAGCTGTTTTTT; CDR3: CASSQGAWGDPNTGELFF
D: TRBD2; J: TRBJ2-1; V: TRBV7-9; DNA: TGTGCCAGCAGCTCTAGCGGGGCAGTGAATGAGCAGTTCTTC; CDR3: CASSSSGAVNEQFF
D: TRBD2; J: TRBJ2-7; V: TRBV27; DNA: TGTGCCAGCAGTTTAAATTTGGGGGGGGGCTCCTACGAGCAGTACTTC; CDR3: CASSLNLGGGSYEQYF
D: TRBD1; J: TRBJ2-2; V: TRBV28; DNA: TGTGCCAGCAGTTCACAGGGGGCTCGGGACACCGGGGAGCTGTTTTTT; CDR3: CASSSQGARDTGELFF
D: .; J: TRBJ2-5; V: TRBV28; DNA: TGTGCCAGCAGTTCAGGACTACAAGAGACCCAGTACTTC; CDR3: CASSSGLQETQYF
D: TRBD1; J: TRBJ1-1; V: TRBV18; DNA: TGTGCCAGCTCACCACTGGTGACAGGGATGGCCGGTGAAGCTTTCTTT; CDR3: CASSPLVTGMAGEAFF
D: .; J: TRBJ2-2; V: TRBV4-3; DNA: TGCGCCAGCAGCCAAGATCCGAGCGGCGAGGACACCGGGGAGCTGTTTTTT; CDR3: CASSQDPSGEDTGELFF
D: .; J: TRBJ1-2; V: TRBV18; DNA: TGTGCCAGCTCATCGGACACCTCTAACTATGGCTACACCTTC; CDR3: CASSSDTSNYGYTF
D: .; J: TRBJ1-2; V: TRBV4-2; DNA: TGTGCCAGCAGCCTGATCGGGCCGACGGGGGATCGCTACACCTTC; CDR3: CASSLIGPTGDRYTF
D: .; J: TRBJ1-6; V: TRBV7-8; DNA: TGTGCCAGCAGCCAGGCAGGGTCGAATTCACCCCTCCACTTT; CDR3: CASSQAGSNSPLHF
D: TRBD1; J: TRBJ1-2; V: TRBV30; DNA: TGTGCCTGGGGGCCACCGGGACAGGGGTTAGGTGGCTACACCTTC; CDR3: CAWGPPGQGLGGYTF
D: TRBD1; J: TRBJ1-2; V: TRBV5-1; DNA: TGCGCCAGCAGGGAGGGGGCGACTGGCTACACCTTC; CDR3: CASREGATGYTF
D: .; J: TRBJ1-6; V: TRBV7-2; DNA: TGTGCCAGCAGCTTAGCCCCAGACAGGAGCTCCTATAATTCACCCCTCCACTTT; CDR3: CASSLAPDRSSYNSPLHF
D: .; J: TRBJ2-4; V: TRBV18; DNA: TGTGCCAGCTCACCGGATACAGATTACATTCAGTACTTC; CDR3: CASSPDTDYIQYF